This TCR beta chain was recorded in a study of T-cell reconstitution after alpha-beta-depleted transplantation in children. The ends lost 10 bases at V and 6 bases at J; junction bases unmatched: 23. The CDR3 extends over 17 amino acids. CDR1 and CDR2 from the germline V gene are MGHDK and SYGVNS. The library targeted TCRbeta and was prepared with unique molecular identifiers. TCRdb redid the calling of the PCR reads with MiXCR, one entry per CDR3 protein. The top ten hold about 2% of the sample, which has about 600,000 distinct CDR3 sequences, 13% seen once. V usage is TRBV25-1 and J usage is TRBJ2-7; 8 bases agree with TRBD2. The sequencing here drew on PBMCs, mostly from graft donor cells, taken 360 days after TCRalphabeta/CD19-depleted stem cell transplant. This TCR derives from a male patient between 5 and 17 years old who had a stem cell transplant for acute myeloid leukemia, so the T cells may come from the graft donor. The CDR3 DNA is TGTGCCACCCGAGCCCATCGAGACCGAGCGGGAGTAACCGAGCAGTACTTC. Encoded protein: CATRAHRDRAGVTEQYF.